This record concerns one T cell receptor beta chain sequence. Germline CDR1 reads MGHRA; CDR2 reads YSYEKL. The ends were cut back, 1 base at V and 4 bases at J, with 12 bases in the middle. The CDR3 has 15 amino acids. TCRdb itself ran the 5' RACE reads through MiXCR, one entry per CDR3 protein. Of some 82,000 distinct CDR3 sequences listed, around 13% were seen once; the top ten hold around two fifths. The sample originates from a study of T-cell memory formation after mild COVID-19. Whole-study context: TCR clusters showed largely donor specificity.

The sequencing sample was made of PBMCs or a T cell subset sorted from them (not recorded which). The chain joins TRBV4-1 to TRBJ2-3, with D perhaps matching TRBD2 (7 bases). This receptor was identified in a man aged 18 to 29 who had mild COVID-19 (a few samples of this study predate the infection). Cell type and time point are not known. CDR3: CASSQGRGAADTQYF. The DNA of the CDR3 is TGCGCCAGCAGCCAAGGTCGGGGGGCCGCAGATACGCAGTATTTT.